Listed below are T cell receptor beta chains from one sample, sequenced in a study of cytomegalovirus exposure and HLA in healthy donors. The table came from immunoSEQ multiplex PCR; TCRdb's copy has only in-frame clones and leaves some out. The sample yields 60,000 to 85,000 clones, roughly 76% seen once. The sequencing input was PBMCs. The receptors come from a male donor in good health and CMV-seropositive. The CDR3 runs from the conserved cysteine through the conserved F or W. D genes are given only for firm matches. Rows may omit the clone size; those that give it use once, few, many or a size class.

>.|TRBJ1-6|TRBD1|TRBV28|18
CASSRDRGPPHGHSPLHF
TGTGCCAGCAGTCGGGACAGGGGGCCACCCCACGGTCATTCACCCCTCCACTTT
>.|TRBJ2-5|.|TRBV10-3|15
CAISESDTLRETQYF
TGTGCCATCAGTGAGTCGGACACACTGCGAGAGACCCAGTACTTC
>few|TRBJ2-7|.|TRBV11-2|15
CASSLAATRAYEQYF
TGTGCCAGCAGCTTAGCCGCGACTAGGGCCTACGAGCAGTACTTC
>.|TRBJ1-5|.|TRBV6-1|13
CASRTQADQPQHF
TGTGCCAGCAGAACACAGGCGGATCAGCCCCAGCATTTT
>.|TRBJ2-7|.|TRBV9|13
CASSSRSSYGQYF
TGTGCCAGCAGCTCCCGGAGCTCCTACGGGCAGTACTTC
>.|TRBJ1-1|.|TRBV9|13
CASSVRGNTEAFF
TGTGCCAGCAGCGTACGGGGGAACACTGAAGCTTTCTTT
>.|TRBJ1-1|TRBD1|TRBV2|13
CASRNRGLRGAFF
TGTGCCAGCAGAAACAGGGGGCTACGGGGCGCTTTCTTT
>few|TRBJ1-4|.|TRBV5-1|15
CASSHAGGTNEKLFF
TGCGCCAGCAGCCACGCAGGAGGGACTAATGAAAAACTGTTTTTT
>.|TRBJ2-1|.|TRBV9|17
CASSVVGRRASYNEQFF
TGTGCCAGCAGCGTAGTCGGCAGGAGGGCCTCGTACAATGAGCAGTTCTTC
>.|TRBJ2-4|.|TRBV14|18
CASSLQQDSQLSKNIQYF
TGTGCCAGCAGCCTCCAACAGGACAGTCAGTTATCCAAAAACATTCAGTACTTC
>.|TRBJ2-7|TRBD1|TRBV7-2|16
CASSAWSGTGSYEQYF
TGTGCCAGCAGCGCCTGGTCCGGGACAGGCTCCTACGAGCAGTACTTC
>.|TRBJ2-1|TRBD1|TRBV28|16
CASSSTGTGYQNEQFF
TGTGCCAGCAGTTCAACCGGGACAGGGTATCAGAATGAGCAGTTCTTC
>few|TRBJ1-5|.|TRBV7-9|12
CASSLPNQPQHF
TGTGCCAGCAGCCTACCAAATCAGCCCCAGCATTTT
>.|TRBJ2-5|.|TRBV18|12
CASSPRGETQYF
TGTGCCAGCTCACCAAGAGGAGAGACCCAGTACTTC
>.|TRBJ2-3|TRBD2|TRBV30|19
CAWSTGLAGGPVSTDTQYF
TGTGCCTGGAGTACGGGACTAGCGGGAGGGCCGGTTAGCACAGATACGCAGTATTTT
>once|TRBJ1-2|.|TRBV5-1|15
CASSLVPQAYNGYTF
TGCGCCAGCAGCTTGGTACCCCAGGCCTACAATGGCTACACCTTC
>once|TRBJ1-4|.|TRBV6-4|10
CASSGAEYFF
TGTGCCAGCAGTGGTGCGGAGTATTTTTTT
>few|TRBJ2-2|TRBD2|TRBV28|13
CASSEPGGGELFF
TGTGCCAGCAGTGAGCCGGGGGGCGGGGAGCTGTTTTTT
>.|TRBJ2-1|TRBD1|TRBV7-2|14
CASSPSRQGGEQFF
TGTGCCAGCAGCCCCTCCCGACAGGGCGGTGAGCAGTTCTTC
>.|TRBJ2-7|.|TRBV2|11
CASSYSGEQYF
TGTGCCAGCAGTTATTCGGGAGAGCAGTACTTC
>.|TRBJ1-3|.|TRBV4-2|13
CASSPLRGNTIYF
TGTGCCAGCTCCCCCCTGCGGGGAAACACCATATATTTT
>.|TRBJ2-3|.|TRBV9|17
CASSSRDSRGLTDTQYF
TGTGCCAGCAGCTCCCGGGACTCTCGAGGCCTCACAGATACGCAGTATTTT
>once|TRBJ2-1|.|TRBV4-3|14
CASSQGGGYNEQFF
TGCGCCAGCAGCCAAGGAGGGGGCTACAATGAGCAGTTCTTC
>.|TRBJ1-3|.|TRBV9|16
CASSPRQGSSGNTIYF
TGTGCCAGCAGCCCGAGACAAGGAAGCTCTGGAAACACCATATATTTT
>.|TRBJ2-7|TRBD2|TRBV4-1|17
CASSQVLDRGRSYEQYF
TGCGCCAGCAGCCAAGTCCTTGACCGCGGGAGATCTTACGAGCAGTACTTC
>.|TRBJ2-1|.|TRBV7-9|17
CSSSLGQGVSSYNEQFF
TGTTCCAGCAGCTTAGGTCAGGGTGTTAGCTCCTACAATGAGCAGTTCTTC
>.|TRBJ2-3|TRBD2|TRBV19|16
CASSMSSSGGAGTQYF
TGTGCCAGTAGTATGTCGTCTAGCGGGGGGGCCGGTACGCAGTATTTT
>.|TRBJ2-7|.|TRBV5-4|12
CASSPSLGEQYF
TGTGCCAGCAGCCCGTCCCTAGGCGAGCAGTACTTC
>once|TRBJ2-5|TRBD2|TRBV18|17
CASSPSTTSGGSETQYF
TGTGCCAGCTCACCCTCTACTACTAGCGGTGGGTCCGAGACCCAGTACTTC
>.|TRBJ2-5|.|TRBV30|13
CAWSLWQKETQYF
TGTGCCTGGAGTTTGTGGCAAAAAGAGACCCAGTACTTC
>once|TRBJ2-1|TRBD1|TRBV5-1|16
CASSMRVGQGMGEQFF
TGCGCCAGCAGCATGAGGGTGGGACAGGGAATGGGTGAGCAGTTCTTC
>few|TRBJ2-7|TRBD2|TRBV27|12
CASSNRLAEQYF
TGTGCCAGCAGTAACCGACTAGCCGAGCAGTACTTC
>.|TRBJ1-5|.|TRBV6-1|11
CASERGQPQHF
TGTGCCAGCGAAAGGGGTCAGCCCCAGCATTTT
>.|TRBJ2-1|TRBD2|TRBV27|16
CASSLTSGRLYNEQFF
TGTGCCAGCAGTTTAACTAGCGGGAGATTATACAATGAGCAGTTCTTC
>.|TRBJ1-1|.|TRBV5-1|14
CASSWGGPNTEAFF
TGCGCCAGCAGCTGGGGGGGGCCGAACACTGAAGCTTTCTTT
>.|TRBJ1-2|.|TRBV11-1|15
CASSPSLIEGRGYTF
TGTGCCAGCAGCCCGAGCTTAATTGAGGGTCGGGGCTACACCTTC
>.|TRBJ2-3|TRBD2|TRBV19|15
CASTTGLAGTDTQYF
TGTGCCAGTACCACCGGACTAGCGGGGACAGATACGCAGTATTTT
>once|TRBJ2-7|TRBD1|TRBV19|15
CASSMPSGTGYEQYF
TGTGCCAGTAGTATGCCCTCCGGGACAGGATACGAGCAGTACTTC
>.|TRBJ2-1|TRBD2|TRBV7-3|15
CASSGKSGGYNEQFF
TGTGCCAGCAGCGGAAAAAGCGGGGGTTACAATGAGCAGTTCTTC
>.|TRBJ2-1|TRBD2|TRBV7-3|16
CASSLRTSGSKDEQFF
TGTGCCAGCAGCCTCCGGACTAGCGGGTCCAAGGATGAGCAGTTCTTC
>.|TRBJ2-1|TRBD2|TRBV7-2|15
CASSSLAGGRNEQFF
TGTGCCAGCAGCTCCCTAGCGGGGGGGCGCAATGAGCAGTTCTTC
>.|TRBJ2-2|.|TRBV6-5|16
CASSYGDRQNTGELFF
TGTGCCAGCAGTTACGGTGACAGACAGAACACCGGGGAGCTGTTTTTT
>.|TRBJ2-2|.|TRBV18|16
CASSPPYGQGTGELFF
TGTGCCAGCTCACCACCGTACGGGCAGGGCACCGGGGAGCTGTTTTTT
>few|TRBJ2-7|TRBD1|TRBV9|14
CASSVGTGGLEQYF
TGTGCCAGCAGCGTTGGAACAGGGGGCCTCGAGCAGTACTTC
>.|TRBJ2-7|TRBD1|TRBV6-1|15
CASSESRQGVSEQYF
TGTGCCAGCAGTGAATCGCGGCAGGGGGTCTCCGAGCAGTACTTC
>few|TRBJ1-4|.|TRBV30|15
CAWSAKSLGSEKLFF
TGTGCCTGGAGTGCTAAATCTTTAGGGAGTGAAAAACTGTTTTTT